Below, one T cell receptor beta chain is given with its context. Its specificity is not known. Produced via immunoSEQ multiplex PCR; TCRdb's table is partial and in-frame only. The sample has approximately 150,000 clones, 85% to 95% seen once. The data were taken from a study of T cell responses to AZD1222 COVID-19 vaccine. The study's findings and limits: Two AZD1222 administrations were followed by greater Spike-specific TCR breadth and depth. White British people made up most donors, females outnumbered males, and clonal diversity was possibly underestimated. At baseline, just 6 or 7 AZD1222 recipients tested seropositive. Variant regions that are unmutated are reportedly the target of nearly half of spike-specific TCRs.

Trimming cost V 3 bases and J 0 bases, with 8 bases left between them. This CDR3 contains 14 residues. Germline V lookup: CDR1 ENHRY, CDR2 SYGVKD. The origin of this receptor is an adult who had recovered from COVID-19. The chain has TRBV10-3 and TRBJ1-1, with D unclear. Here the sequenced sample was peripheral blood, taken after recovery from COVID-19. For the CDR3, the DNA is TGTGCCATCAGTGACGGGGATATGAACACTGAAGCTTTCTTT. Protein sequence: CAISDGDMNTEAFF.